The 11 T cell receptor beta chains in this list originate from one sample, sequenced in a study of blood T cell repertoires in COVID-19. Profiled with immunoSEQ multiplex PCR; TCRdb holds only in-frame clones, not every one. The sample yields some 450,000 clones, 70% to 90% seen once. Material: peripheral blood. The source is a woman aged 50 to 65 with COVID-19, enrolled during active disease.

The chain recombines TRBV11-1 with TRBJ2-1; TRBD1 matches at 9 bases. V shed 8 bases, J shed 5 bases, and the junction held 1 base outside the gene matches. Germline V lookup: CDR1 SGHAT, CDR2 FQDESV (reference sequence). CDR3 length: 12 amino acids. The CDR3 coding sequence is TGTGCCAGCGGGACAGGGCACAATGAGCAGTTCTTC. It specifies CASGTGHNEQFF.

This chain connects TRBV2 to TRBJ1-5, with D perhaps matching TRBD1 (6 bases). The germline CDR1 and CDR2 sequences are SNHLY and FYNNEI. V was pared by 3 bases and J by 2 bases, with 20 bases between. This CDR3 has 18 amino acids. Here the CDR3 DNA reads TGTGCCAGCAGTGATCCAGGGGTGTACTCGGGCGGCAATCAGCCCCAGCATTTT. Encoded protein: CASSDPGVYSGGNQPQHF.

V is TRBV12-3 or TRBV12-4 and J is TRBJ1-2; tentatively, D is TRBD1 (6 bases). The ends were cut back, 7 bases at V and 7 bases at J, with 16 bases in the middle. The CDR3 covers 13 residues. CDR3 in amino acids: CASTLQGGGGYTF. The CDR3 DNA sequence: TGTGCCAGCACACTACAAGGGGGGGGTGGCTACACCTTC.

This clone has more than one count but fewer than ten. The chain recombines TRBV25-1 with TRBJ2-2; D not resolved. Between the trimmed V and J ends, which lost 3 bases and 0 bases, there was a span of 8 bases. The CDR3 contains 15 residues. Germline V gene data show CDR1 as MGHDK and CDR2 as SYGVNS. CDR3 amino acids: CASSDTGSNTGELFF. CDR3 coding DNA: TGTGCCAGCAGTGATACGGGTTCGAACACCGGGGAGCTGTTTTTT. The full variable domain, rest sourced from reference TRBV25-1 and TRBJ2-2, is EADIYQTPRYLVIGTGKKITLECSQTMGHDKMYWYQQDPGMELHLIHYSYGVNSTEKGDLSSESTVSRIRTEHFPLTLESARPSHTSQYLCASSDTGSNTGELFFGEGSRLTVL.

On this clone itself: Other DNA sequences in the same sample also yield this CDR3. The V and J genes are TRBV5-1 and TRBJ1-1, with 7 bases matching TRBD1. Germline V CDR1 and CDR2: SGHRS, YFSETQ. The CDR3 consists of 14 residues. The J segment lost 1 base and the V segment lost 4 bases, leaving 4 bases of the junction unmatched. The CDR3 nucleotides read TGCGCCAGCAGCCATGGGACAGCGAACACTGAAGCTTTCTTT. This translates into CASSHGTANTEAFF.

The chain has TRBV4-1 and TRBJ1-5, with 10 bases lining up with TRBD1. Germline CDR1 is MGHRA and CDR2 is YSYEKL. CDR3 length: 16 residues. The V and J ends lost 2 bases and 4 bases, in that order; junction bases with no gene match: 5. CDR3 protein: CASSQTGTGENQPQHF. The CDR3 region has the DNA TGCGCCAGCAGCCAAACCGGGACAGGGGAAAATCAGCCCCAGCATTTT.

This chain links TRBV2 with TRBJ1-1, with TRBD1 matching over 8 bases. J gave up 4 bases and V 5 bases, and 9 bases lay outside the gene matches. The germline V gene encodes CDR1 SNHLY and CDR2 FYNNEI. CDR3 length equals 15 residues. The CDR3 nucleotides are TGTGCCAGCAGTCCACAGGGGGGTCGGGGCACTGAAGCTTTCTTT. The encoded protein is CASSPQGGRGTEAFF.

This clone was recorded a few times. The chain joins TRBV7-9 to TRBJ1-1; 10 nucleotides match TRBD1. The CDR3 loop spans 18 amino acids. Germline-derived CDR1 and CDR2 are SEHNR and FQNEAQ (reference sequence). The V segment lost 4 bases and the J segment 5 bases; nucleotides outside the gene matches: 16. The CDR3 DNA follows: TGTGCCAGCAGCTCGACACTGGGACAGGGGAGGTCAATTACTGAAGCTTTCTTT. Translated, it gives CASSSTLGQGRSITEAFF.

The chain has TRBV29-1 and TRBJ2-7; D is possibly TRBD2 (5 bases). Germline assignment: CDR1 SQVTM and CDR2 ANQGSEA. CDR3 length: 15 amino acids. Trimming took off 0 bases at V and 3 bases at J, with 15 bases between the two ends. The DNA for the CDR3 is TGCAGCGTTGAAGAACGGGCGGGTGTCTTCTACGAGCAGTACTTC. It translates to CSVEERAGVFYEQYF.

The CDR3 DNA reads TGTGCCAGCAGCGTCGCGTCAGGCAACTATGGCTACACCTTC. This translates into CASSVASGNYGYTF. The chain combines TRBV9 with TRBJ1-2; D unclear. The germline V and J ends were trimmed by 2 bases and 2 bases, with 10 bases remaining between them. The CDR3 runs 14 residues. Germline CDR1 SGDLS, CDR2 YYNGEE.

The chain employs TRBV2 and TRBJ1-1; maybe TRBD1 (6 bases). Germline CDR1 SNHLY, CDR2 FYNNEI. The CDR3 totals 13 residues. V lost 10 bases to trimming and J lost 1 base, with 13 bases between them. In DNA, the CDR3 is TGTGCCAATTCCGACAGGAGGAACACTGAAGCTTTCTTT. This encodes CANSDRRNTEAFF.